This passage covers 26 T cell receptor beta chains from one sample sequenced in a study of cytomegalovirus exposure and HLA in healthy donors. This PCR relied on a set of 60 Vbeta primers and 13 Jbeta primers. Here immunoSEQ multiplex PCR was the method, and the copy in TCRdb shows in-frame clones only, minus some. Here the sample table reports 130,000 to 150,000 clones. Sequencing was done on a sample of PBMCs. These receptor sequences come from a male donor in good health and CMV-seronegative.

The rearrangement uses TRBV29-1 and TRBJ1-1; 7 positions agree with TRBD1. CDR3 length equals 14 residues. With 6 bases clipped from V and 5 bases from J, the junction kept 12 bases outside the gene matches. Germline V gene lookup returns CDR1 SQVTM and CDR2 ANQGSEA. Here the CDR3 reads CSVTRGGRRTEAFF. The CDR3 DNA reads as TGCAGCGTCACGCGAGGGGGCCGGAGGACTGAAGCTTTCTTT.

The chain recombines TRBV7-9 with TRBJ2-7; D is undetermined. V lost 4 bases and J 6 bases, leaving 16 bases between the germline ends. This CDR3 region has 14 residues. Per germline, CDR1 SEHNR and CDR2 FQNEAQ (reference sequence). CDR3 protein: CASSSPGIRAEQYF. In DNA, the CDR3 is TGTGCCAGCAGCTCGCCGGGTATTCGAGCCGAGCAGTACTTC.

The chain links TRBV18 to TRBJ1-1; D may be TRBD1 (5 bases). This CDR3 is 15 amino acids long. Deletions cut 1 base from V and 0 bases from J, with 9 bases between. The germline V gene encodes CDR1 KGHSH and CDR2 LQKENI. The DNA for the CDR3 is TGTGCCAGCTCACCACTCGCGGGGGTGAACACTGAAGCTTTCTTT. Translated, it gives CASSPLAGVNTEAFF.

The chain links TRBV10-3 to TRBJ2-7; 14 bases are a match to TRBD2. CDR1 is ENHRY, CDR2 SYGVKD, per germline. This CDR3 has 16 residues. V was pared by 0 bases and J by 7 bases, with 5 bases of the junction left unmatched. The CDR3 nucleotides are TGTGCCATCAGTGAGTCGGGACTAGCGGGAGTTGATGAGCAGTACTTC. This translates into CAISESGLAGVDEQYF.

The gene calls are TRBV19 and TRBJ2-7; weak D call: TRBD2 (5 bases). The CDR3 has 13 residues. CDR1 is LNHDA and CDR2 is SQIVND in the germline V gene (reference sequence). Trimming left V 5 bases short and J 3 bases short, with 11 bases between. The CDR3 sequence: CASSFLEGYEQYF. The CDR3 coding sequence is TGTGCCAGTAGTTTCCTAGAGGGCTACGAGCAGTACTTC.

The rearrangement links TRBV18 to TRBJ1-1; tentative D call: TRBD1 (5 bases). V gave up 8 bases and J gave up 4 bases, with 14 bases separating them. From germline, CDR1 is KGHSH and CDR2 LQKENI. The CDR3 loop spans 13 amino acids. CDR3 protein: CASLVGLGTEAFF. Here the CDR3 DNA reads TGTGCCAGCCTCGTGGGGCTGGGCACTGAAGCTTTCTTT.

This rearrangement joins TRBV2 to TRBJ2-7; maybe TRBD2 (5 bases). The CDR3 totals 12 residues. Trimming removed 7 bases at V and 2 bases at J, with 9 bases between. Germline values: CDR1 SNHLY, CDR2 FYNNEI. The CDR3: CASNGEPYEQYF. The CDR3 DNA is TGTGCCAGCAATGGGGAGCCCTACGAGCAGTACTTC. Full variable domain (remainder filled in from reference TRBV2 and TRBJ2-7): EPEVTQTPSHQVTQMGQEVILRCVPISNHLYFYWYRQILGQKVEFLVSFYNNEISEKSEIFDDQFSVERPDGSNFTLKIRSTKLEDSAMYFCASNGEPYEQYFGPGTRLTVT.

The chain combines TRBV9 with TRBJ2-7; 9 nucleotides align to TRBD1. Losses at the gene ends were 4 bases for V and 7 bases for J; bases not matched to a gene: 12. The CDR3 consists of 15 residues. From germline, CDR1 is SGDLS and CDR2 YYNGEE. The CDR3 DNA follows: TGTGCCAGCAGCTCGTTGGCCACAGGGGGCTTTGAGCAGTACTTC. Translated: CASSSLATGGFEQYF.

The V and J genes are TRBV29-1 and TRBJ2-1; 7 bases fit TRBD1. The CDR3 spans 12 residues. V lost 8 bases, J lost 7 bases, and 8 bases stayed unmatched. Per germline, CDR1 SQVTM and CDR2 ANQGSEA. CDR3 region: CSSRQGSNEQFF. Written as DNA, the CDR3 is TGCAGCTCTCGACAGGGAAGTAATGAGCAGTTCTTC.

V usage is TRBV6-6 and J usage is TRBJ1-2; D remains unclear. The germline V gene has CDR1 MNHNY and CDR2 SVGAGI (reference sequence). CDR3 size: 13 residues. V was trimmed by 2 bases and J by 3 bases, leaving 7 bases between them. The CDR3 loop is CASSYGQYYGYTF. In DNA, the CDR3 is TGTGCCAGCAGTTACGGGCAGTACTATGGCTACACCTTC.

V is TRBV5-6 and J is TRBJ2-7; TRBD1 matches at 9 bases. The CDR3 is 14 residues long. Germline CDR1 and CDR2: SGHDT and YYEEEE. V gave up 2 bases and J gave up 1 base; unmatched junction bases: 1. The CDR3 spells CASSFGTGSYEQYF. Here the CDR3 DNA reads TGTGCCAGCAGCTTCGGGACAGGGTCCTACGAGCAGTACTTC.

The gene calls are TRBV10-3 and TRBJ1-5, with 10 positions matching TRBD1. From germline, CDR1 is ENHRY and CDR2 SYGVKD. Unmatched junction bases numbered 5, after V lost 2 bases and J lost 7 bases. This CDR3 is 15 amino acids long. CDR3 sequence reads: CAISETTGGRQPQHF. CDR3 bases: TGTGCCATCAGTGAGACGACAGGGGGCAGGCAGCCCCAGCATTTT.

The rearrangement joins TRBV30 to TRBJ1-1; 7 positions match TRBD1. This CDR3 has 13 amino acids. Germline V gives CDR1 GTSNPN, CDR2 SVGIG (reference sequence). V shed 4 bases and J 3 bases; nucleotides not matched to a gene: 5. CDR3 coding DNA: TGTGCCTGGACCTTAGGGACAGACACTGAAGCTTTCTTT. Its translation: CAWTLGTDTEAFF.

The CDR3 spells CASSLSTGASYEQYF. CDR3 sequence (DNA): TGTGCCAGCAGCCTATCGACAGGCGCCTCCTACGAGCAGTACTTC. The gene calls are TRBV11-2 and TRBJ2-7; D is possibly TRBD1 (6 bases). The V end lost 5 bases, the J end lost 0 bases, and 14 bases lay between the germline ends. Germline-derived CDR1 and CDR2 are SGHAT and FQNNGV. The CDR3 loop spans 15 amino acids.

DNA for the CDR3: TGTGCCAGCAGCTTAGTCCGGGGGTTGCGCTACGAGCAGTACTTC. It translates to CASSLVRGLRYEQYF. The V call is TRBV7-9, the J call TRBJ2-7; TRBD2 might be the D (6 bases). This CDR3 has 15 residues. The V end was cut by 1 base, the J end by 3 bases, with 13 bases between. Per the germline V gene, CDR1 is SEHNR and CDR2 is FQNEAQ (reference sequence).

V gene TRBV7-9 combines with J gene TRBJ2-7; 12 bases line up with TRBD2. The CDR3 runs 15 residues. From germline, CDR1 is SEHNR and CDR2 FQNEAQ (reference sequence). J was trimmed by 5 bases and V by 5 bases; bases with no gene match: 7. CDR3 amino acids: CASSRASGREHEQYF. CDR3 nucleotides: TGTGCCAGCAGCCGGGCTAGCGGGAGGGAACACGAGCAGTACTTC.

This chain links TRBV28 with TRBJ1-4; 8 bases align to TRBD1. The CDR3 loop spans 15 amino acids. The trim removed 5 bases at V and 8 bases at J, leaving 10 bases unmatched. Per germline, CDR1 MDHEN and CDR2 SYDVKM. The DNA of the CDR3 is TGTGCCAGCAGTACGTACAGGGGGGTGAGAGAAAAACTGTTTTTT. Translation: CASSTYRGVREKLFF.

The chain is built from TRBV6-1 and TRBJ1-2, with a possible D match to TRBD1 (6 bases). Trimming removed 1 base at V and 1 base at J, with 7 bases between. The CDR3 extends over 14 amino acids. Germline CDR1 MNHNS, CDR2 SASEGT. The CDR3 DNA is TGTGCCAGCAGTGAAGGGACAGTTAACTATGGCTACACCTTC. Translating gives CASSEGTVNYGYTF.

V is TRBV28 and J is TRBJ1-5; D is perhaps TRBD1 (5 bases). Per germline, CDR1 MDHEN and CDR2 SYDVKM. The CDR3 sequence is 16 residues long. Trimming left V 5 bases short and J 0 bases short, with 14 bases between. The CDR3 region is CASSPGTFNSNQPQHF. The CDR3 DNA reads as TGTGCCAGCAGTCCCGGGACTTTCAATAGCAATCAGCCCCAGCATTTT. The full variable domain, rest sourced from reference TRBV28 and TRBJ1-5, is DVKVTQSSRYLVKRTGEKVFLECVQDMDHENMFWYRQDPGLGLRLIYFSYDVKMKEKGDIPEGYSVSREKKERFSLILESASTNQTSMYLCASSPGTFNSNQPQHFGDGTRLSIL.

The gene calls are TRBV30 and TRBJ1-6; tentatively, D is TRBD1 (5 bases). Germline V gene sequence: CDR1 GTSNPN, CDR2 SVGIG (reference sequence). This CDR3 contains 13 residues. V lost 2 bases and J lost 7, with 9 bases in between. CDR3: CAWSLGHNSPLHF. The CDR3 DNA sequence: TGTGCCTGGAGTCTGGGGCACAATTCACCCCTCCACTTT.

The V and J genes are TRBV28 and TRBJ1-6; 8 nucleotides match TRBD1. The V gene's germline CDR1 is MDHEN and CDR2 SYDVKM. Trimming at V came to 4 bases and at J to 6 bases, leaving 5 bases not matched to a gene. The CDR3 covers 15 residues. In DNA form, the CDR3 reads TGTGCCAGCAGTTCCCCGGGACAGGTTAATTCACCCCTCCACTTT. Encoded protein: CASSSPGQVNSPLHF.

CDR3 loop: CASSPWGVDTEAFF. In DNA, the CDR3 is TGTGCCAGCAGTCCCTGGGGAGTTGACACTGAAGCTTTCTTT. V is TRBV6-1 and J is TRBJ1-1, with D unresolved. The germline gives CDR1 MNHNS, CDR2 SASEGT. Trimming took off 5 bases at V and 3 bases at J, with 13 bases between the two ends. This CDR3 comprises 14 residues.

The chain links TRBV7-9 to TRBJ2-1; the D gene is possibly TRBD2 (5 bases). Germline V CDR1 and CDR2: SEHNR, FQNEAQ (reference sequence). V was cut by 5 bases and J by 9 bases, with 17 bases left in between. The CDR3 covers 14 residues. DNA of the CDR3: TGTGCCAGCAGCCTTCTAGCCACCCTAGGTGAGCAGTTCTTC. It codes for CASSLLATLGEQFF.

This rearrangement joins TRBV7-2 to TRBJ2-1; D might be TRBD2 (7 bases). V was clipped by 1 base and J by 2 bases, with 12 bases between them. There are 16 residues in the CDR3. Germline V CDR1 and CDR2: SGHTA, FQGNSA. The chain's CDR3 is CASSLESGTPYNEQFF. The DNA of the CDR3 is TGTGCCAGCAGCTTAGAAAGCGGGACACCCTACAATGAGCAGTTCTTC.

The J gene is TRBJ1-3, the V gene TRBV6-5; perhaps TRBD1 as D (6 bases). Trimming cost V 6 bases and J 2 bases, with 11 bases left between them. The CDR3 sequence is 14 residues long. Germline V gene data show CDR1 as MNHEY and CDR2 as SVGAGI. In DNA form, the CDR3 reads TGTGCCAGCAGCCCCCGGACAGCTGGAAACACCATATATTTT. As protein: CASSPRTAGNTIYF.

This chain links TRBV19 with TRBJ2-3; 16 bases are shared with TRBD2. Germline V CDR1 and CDR2: LNHDA, SQIVND (reference sequence). J was trimmed by 3 bases and V by 3 bases; bases with no gene match: 12. The CDR3 consists of 20 residues. This CDR3 is CASSIPGLAGGPGKTDTQYF. DNA for the CDR3: TGTGCCAGTAGTATCCCGGGACTAGCGGGAGGGCCCGGCAAGACAGATACGCAGTATTTT.